The clone carrying this TCR beta chain showed up just a few times. Assignment of participants to cohorts was predicated upon participant-reported clinical history. The sample originates from a study of blood T cell repertoires in COVID-19. The overall study: The study counted Cohort 3 donors as recovered given two negative PCRs, clearance, or symptom resolution. Sample material is recorded as cDNA or gDNA derived from T cells, B-cell-depleted T cells, or PBMCs.

Sequencing used immunoSEQ multiplex PCR; TCRdb keeps in-frame clones, though not all of them. The sample lists some 200,000 clones, roughly 90% occurring once. The TCR was taken from a woman aged 45-65 years in a cohort exposed to, infected with or recovered from COVID-19 (not recorded which). The source material was PBMCs or T cells enriched from blood (not recorded which).

CDR3 in DNA: TGTGCCAGCAGCTATAGTGGAGGTGGCACAGATACGCAGTATTTT. Translating gives CASSYSGGGTDTQYF. V is TRBV7-9 and J is TRBJ2-3, with TRBD2 as a possible D gene (5 bases). The V gene lost 4 bases and the J gene lost 1 base, with 12 bases spanning the gap. This CDR3 is built from 15 residues. CDR1 is SEHNR and CDR2 is FQNEAQ in the germline V gene (reference sequence).